The source of this T cell receptor beta chain is a study of response to subunit inactivated influenza vaccine. Broader study findings: Authors suggested seasonal influenza vaccinations each recruit few new T cells.

This clonotype showed up just a few times. The target antigen is unknown. The CDR3 consists of 15 residues. Germline V gives CDR1 KGHSH, CDR2 LQKENI. Trimming cost V 0 bases and J 8 bases, with 13 bases left between them. A single record per CDR3 protein comes from TCRdb applying MiXCR to the RT-PCR reads. The repertoire holds about 650,000 distinct CDR3 sequences, with 11% to 15% as singletons. This TCR was recovered from a man aged 45-65 years who received an inactivated influenza vaccine. The specimen was PBMCs from blood, collected 14 to 15 days before vaccination. The chain links TRBV18 to TRBJ1-4; D unresolved. CDR3 sequence (DNA): TGTGCCAGCTCACCACCGTTGGGCCTGGGGGAAAAACTGTTTTTT. Translated, it gives CASSPPLGLGEKLFF.